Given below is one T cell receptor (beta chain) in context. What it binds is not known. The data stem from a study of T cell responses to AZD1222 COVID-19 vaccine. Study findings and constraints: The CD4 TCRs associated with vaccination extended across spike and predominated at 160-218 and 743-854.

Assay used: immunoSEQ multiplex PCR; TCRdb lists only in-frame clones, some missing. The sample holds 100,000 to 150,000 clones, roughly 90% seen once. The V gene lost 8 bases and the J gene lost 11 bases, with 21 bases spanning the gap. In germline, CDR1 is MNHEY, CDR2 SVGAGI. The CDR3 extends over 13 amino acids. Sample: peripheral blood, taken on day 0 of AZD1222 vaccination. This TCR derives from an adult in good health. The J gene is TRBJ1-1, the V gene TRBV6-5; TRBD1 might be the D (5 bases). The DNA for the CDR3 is TGTGCCAGCCACCGAGGTGGGGGACTGGTGGCTTTCTTT. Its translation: CASHRGGGLVAFF.